These 22 T cell receptor beta chains share one sample of origin, sequenced in a study of blood T cell repertoires in COVID-19. Only in-frame clones appear in the TCRdb table, and some are missing; sequencing was by immunoSEQ multiplex PCR. The sample records about 160,000 clones, roughly 84% being singletons. Sequencing input: PBMCs or T cells enriched from blood (not recorded which). The source of these receptors is a man aged 55 to 70 who had recovered from COVID-19.

CDR3 residues: CASSPSSGANVLTF. In DNA, the CDR3 is TGTGCCAGCTCTCCTAGCTCTGGGGCCAACGTCCTGACTTTC. This chain connects TRBV10-3 to TRBJ2-6, with D uncertain. This CDR3 is 14 amino acids long. CDR1 is ENHRY, CDR2 SYGVKD, per germline. Trimming removed 10 bases from V and 0 bases from J, with 10 bases in between.

The chain employs TRBV19 and TRBJ2-4; tentatively, D is TRBD1 (5 bases). Germline assignment: CDR1 LNHDA and CDR2 SQIVND (reference sequence). The CDR3 runs to 15 residues. V was pared by 5 bases and J by 1 base, with 12 bases between. The DNA for the CDR3 is TGTGCCAGTAGTTTATCAGGGTACGCCAAAAACATTCAGTACTTC. This codes for CASSLSGYAKNIQYF.

This chain uses TRBV19 with TRBJ2-2, with D uncertain. V gave up 3 bases and J gave up 5 bases, with 4 bases separating them. This CDR3 has 12 amino acids. Germline CDR1 is LNHDA and CDR2 is SQIVND (reference sequence). The CDR3 coding sequence is TGTGCCAGTAGTATCCGGACCGGGGAGCTGTTTTTT. Protein sequence: CASSIRTGELFF.

This chain connects TRBV5-1 to TRBJ2-7, with TRBD1 identical over 9 bases. The CDR3 has 14 residues. Germline V gene data show CDR1 as SGHRS and CDR2 as YFSETQ. V lost 4 bases and J lost 4; bases outside the gene matches: 6. The CDR3 reads CASSENGQGYEQYF. The CDR3 DNA is TGCGCCAGCAGCGAAAACGGACAGGGGTACGAGCAGTACTTC.

This clone was detected only once. The chain has TRBV3-1 (or the pseudogene TRBV3-2) and TRBJ2-7, with D possibly TRBD2 on 6 matching bases. The CDR3 runs to 13 residues. Germline lookup yields CDR1 LGHDT and CDR2 YNNKEL (reference sequence). The V gene lost 4 bases and the J gene lost 3 bases, with 10 bases spanning the gap. For the CDR3, the DNA is TGTGCCAGCAGCCCGGGGGTACGCTACGAGCAGTACTTC. Protein sequence: CASSPGVRYEQYF.

The gene calls are TRBV18 and TRBJ1-6, with a possible D match to TRBD1 (6 bases). In germline, CDR1 is KGHSH, CDR2 LQKENI. The V end lost 3 bases, the J end lost 0 bases, and 9 bases lay between the germline ends. This CDR3 comprises 16 residues. In DNA, the CDR3 is TGTGCCAGCTCACCCATACAGGGCTCCTATAATTCACCCCTCCACTTT. This codes for CASSPIQGSYNSPLHF.

Comment on this clone: A read error may produce the germline difference seen at one junction end. The V and J genes are TRBV6-5 and TRBJ2-4, with TRBD1 matching 9 bases. Looked up from germline, CDR1 is MNHEY and CDR2 is SVGAGI. The CDR3 consists of 12 residues. The CDR3 spells CASSPVGGQGFF. The CDR3, as DNA: TGTGCCAGCAGCCCGGTGGGGGGACAGGGTTTCTTC.

The rearrangement links TRBV19 to TRBJ2-3; 9 nucleotides align to TRBD2. V gave up 6 bases and J gave up 1 base; unmatched junction bases: 2. Germline values: CDR1 LNHDA, CDR2 SQIVND (reference sequence). The CDR3 sequence is 14 residues long. The CDR3 sequence: CASRLAGRTDTQYF. CDR3 coding DNA: TGTGCCAGTAGGCTAGCGGGGCGCACAGATACGCAGTATTTT.

The rearrangement uses TRBV12-3 or TRBV12-4 and TRBJ2-5; 8 bases match TRBD1. This CDR3 is 13 amino acids long. The trim removed 4 bases at V and 5 bases at J, leaving 3 bases unmatched. CDR3 DNA sequence: TGTGCCAGCAGTTCAGGGGGCATCGAGACCCAGTACTTC. It codes for CASSSGGIETQYF.

The V call is TRBV19, the J call TRBJ2-2; D gene unclear. Germline CDR1 LNHDA, CDR2 SQIVND (reference sequence). V was trimmed by 2 bases and J by 6 bases, leaving 10 bases between them. This CDR3 is 14 amino acids long. As DNA, the CDR3 is TGTGCCAGTAGTATAACCCTAGGAGCCGGGGAGCTGTTTTTT. This gives the protein CASSITLGAGELFF.

The chain links TRBV24-1 to TRBJ2-1; 9 bases are a match to TRBD1. The junction had 10 bases not matched to a gene; V was cut back by 5 bases and J by 6 bases. The CDR3 totals 16 residues. Germline CDR1 is KGHDR and CDR2 is SFDVKD. This CDR3 reads CATSAWGTGTFNEQFF. The CDR3 DNA sequence: TGTGCCACCAGTGCCTGGGGGACAGGGACTTTCAATGAGCAGTTCTTC.

The chain carries TRBV11-1 and TRBJ2-5; TRBD2 agrees at 8 bases. The CDR3 has 15 residues. The ends lost 3 bases at V and 2 bases at J; junction bases unmatched: 5. In germline, CDR1 is SGHAT, CDR2 FQDESV (reference sequence). Here the CDR3 DNA reads TGTGCCAGCAGCTTCGGCGGGAGGTATCAAGAGACCCAGTACTTC. Protein: CASSFGGRYQETQYF.

The V and J genes are TRBV7-3 and TRBJ2-2; no firm D call. Germline V CDR1 and CDR2: SGHTA, FQGTGA. V lost 3 bases and J 1 base, leaving 9 bases between the germline ends. This CDR3 is built from 15 residues. Here the CDR3 reads CASSFGKRNTGELFF. CDR3 DNA sequence: TGTGCCAGCAGCTTCGGCAAGCGGAACACCGGGGAGCTGTTTTTT.

The genes are TRBV6-6 and TRBJ2-3; 11 positions match TRBD2. Germline trimming cut 5 bases from V and 1 base from J; bases unmatched to any gene: 11. Germline CDR1 MNHNY, CDR2 SVGAGI (reference sequence). The length of the CDR3 is 18 residues. As DNA, the CDR3 is TGTGCCAGCAGTCACCCTGGACGGGGACTAGCGGGCACAGATACGCAGTATTTT. This sequence encodes CASSHPGRGLAGTDTQYF.

This sequence joins TRBV23-1 and TRBJ1-2; possibly TRBD1 for D (5 bases). TRBV23-1 carries the ORF label, with uncertain function. Trimming cost V 2 bases and J 5 bases, with 12 bases left between them. The CDR3 is 14 amino acids. Here the CDR3 reads CASSQGPRGYGYTF. The CDR3 bases are TGCGCCAGCAGTCAAGGGCCCCGGGGGTATGGCTACACCTTC.

This chain connects TRBV3-1 (or the pseudogene TRBV3-2) to TRBJ2-3; 11 positions match TRBD1. The germline V gene encodes CDR1 LGHDT and CDR2 YNNKEL (reference sequence). The V gene end was trimmed by 4 bases and the J gene end by 2 bases; junction bases not matched to a gene: 2. The CDR3 extends over 15 amino acids. CDR3 nucleotide sequence: TGTGCCAGCAGCCGGACAGGGGGCAACACAGATACGCAGTATTTT. Translated: CASSRTGGNTDTQYF.

CDR3 DNA sequence: TGTGCCAGCAGCTTAGTGGAGCGGGGGATCGTCTCCTACGAGCAGTACTTC. The encoded protein is CASSLVERGIVSYEQYF. The chain uses TRBV11-2 and TRBJ2-7; 8 bases are a match to TRBD2. Germline loops: CDR1 SGHAT, CDR2 FQNNGV. V shed 1 base and J 0 bases; nucleotides not matched to a gene: 8. The CDR3 runs 17 residues.

In this sample, this clone turned up a few times. V gene TRBV5-6 combines with J gene TRBJ2-7; a possible D gene is TRBD1 (5 bases). In germline, CDR1 is SGHDT, CDR2 YYEEEE. The CDR3 runs to 12 residues. V was clipped by 5 bases and J by 5 bases, with 11 bases between them. The CDR3 region has the DNA TGTGCCAGCAGGGGGCTTTCCAACGAGCAGTACTTC. Translation: CASRGLSNEQYF. Together with reference TRBV5-6 and TRBJ2-7, the CDR3 gives the full variable domain: DAGVTQSPTHLIKTRGQQVTLRCSPKSGHDTVSWYQQALGQGPQFIFQYYEEEERQRGNFPDRFSGHQFPNYSSELNVNALLLGDSALYLCASRGLSNEQYFGPGTRLTVT.

The genes are TRBV9 and TRBJ1-3; 7 bases match TRBD1. The CDR3 is 16 amino acids. V shed 2 bases and J 1 base; nucleotides not matched to a gene: 6. Germline V CDR1 and CDR2: SGDLS, YYNGEE. The chain's CDR3 is CASSVTTGLSGNTIYF. The CDR3 nucleotides read TGTGCCAGCAGCGTCACGACAGGGCTATCTGGAAACACCATATATTTT.

The chain joins TRBV28 to TRBJ2-7; TRBD1 matches 9 bases. The V and J ends lost 6 bases and 2 bases, in that order; junction bases with no gene match: 2. Per germline, CDR1 MDHEN and CDR2 SYDVKM. This CDR3 region has 13 residues. In DNA, the CDR3 is TGTGCCAGCAGACGACAGGGGGCCTACGAGCAGTACTTC. Its translation is CASRRQGAYEQYF.

The genes are TRBV10-3 and TRBJ1-3; D remains unclear. CDR3 length equals 11 residues. The V and J ends lost 11 bases and 8 bases respectively, with 13 bases between them. The germline CDR1 and CDR2 sequences are ENHRY and SYGVKD. In DNA form, the CDR3 reads TGTGCCGTAAAAACAGTAGACACCATATATTTT. This gives the protein CAVKTVDTIYF.

This clone came up a few times. This sequence joins TRBV5-4 and TRBJ1-2; TRBD1 matches at 7 bases. The CDR3 has 13 residues. Germline loops: CDR1 SGHNT, CDR2 YYREEE (reference sequence). The trim removed 2 bases at V and 6 bases at J, leaving 4 bases unmatched. The CDR3 nucleotides read TGTGCCAGCAGCTTAGGGACAGACCATGGCTACACCTTC. Translated, it gives CASSLGTDHGYTF.